Listed here is a single TCR beta chain. Its antigen is as yet unknown. The CDR3 extends over 13 amino acids. CDR1 and CDR2 (germline): SQVTM, ANQGSEA. V was pared by 6 bases and J by 1 base, with 6 bases of the junction left unmatched. These data are taken from a study of cytomegalovirus exposure and HLA in healthy donors. Study observations and caveats: Altogether, 164 TCR beta chains were recorded as cytomegalovirus-associated. Solely CMV serostatus was available to characterize immune exposure. TCR beta V- and J-gene trimming was later associated with a missense DCLRE1C variant. In an earlier analysis, in fewer than 700 donors, most V segments appeared productive either ~90% or ~30% of the time.

The PCR employed 60 Vbeta primers together with 13 Jbeta primers. Assay: immunoSEQ multiplex PCR; the TCRdb copy retains only in-frame clones and omits some. The sample records 90,000 to 120,000 clones, roughly 71% being singletons. The sample consisted of PBMCs. The chain uses TRBV29-1 and TRBJ2-7, with 7 bases fitting TRBD1. This receptor was identified in a man in his forties or fifties in good health and CMV-seropositive. CDR3 sequence: CSVLTGQSYEQYV. DNA for the CDR3: TGCAGCGTCTTGACAGGGCAATCCTACGAGCAGTACGTC.